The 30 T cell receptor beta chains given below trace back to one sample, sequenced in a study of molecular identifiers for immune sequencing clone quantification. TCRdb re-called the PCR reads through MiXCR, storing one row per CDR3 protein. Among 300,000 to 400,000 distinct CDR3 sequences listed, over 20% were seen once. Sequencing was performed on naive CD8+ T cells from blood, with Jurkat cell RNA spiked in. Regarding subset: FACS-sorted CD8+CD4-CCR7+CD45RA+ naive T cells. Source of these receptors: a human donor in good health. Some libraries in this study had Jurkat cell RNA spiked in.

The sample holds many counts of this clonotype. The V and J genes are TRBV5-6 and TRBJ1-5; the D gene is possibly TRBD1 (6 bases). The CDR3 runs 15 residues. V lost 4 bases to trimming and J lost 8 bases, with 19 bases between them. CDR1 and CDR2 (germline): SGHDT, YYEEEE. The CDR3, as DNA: TGTGCCAGCAGCCCGCCGGGACACCGGGGTGAGCCCCAGCATTTT. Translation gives CASSPPGHRGEPQHF.

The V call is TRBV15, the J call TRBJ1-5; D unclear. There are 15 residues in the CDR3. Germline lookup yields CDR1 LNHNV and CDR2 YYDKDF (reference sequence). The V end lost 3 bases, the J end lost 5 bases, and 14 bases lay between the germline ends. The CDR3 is CATSRGSISHQPQHF. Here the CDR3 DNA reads TGTGCCACCAGCAGGGGGTCAATAAGCCATCAGCCCCAGCATTTT.

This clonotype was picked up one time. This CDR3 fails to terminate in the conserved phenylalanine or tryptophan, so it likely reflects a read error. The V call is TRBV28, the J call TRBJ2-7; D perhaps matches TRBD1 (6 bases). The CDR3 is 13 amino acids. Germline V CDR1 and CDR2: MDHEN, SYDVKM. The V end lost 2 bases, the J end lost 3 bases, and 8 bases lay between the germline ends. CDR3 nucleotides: TGTGCCAGCAGTTTAGCCAGGGGCTACGAGCAGTACTTA. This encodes CASSLARGYEQYL.

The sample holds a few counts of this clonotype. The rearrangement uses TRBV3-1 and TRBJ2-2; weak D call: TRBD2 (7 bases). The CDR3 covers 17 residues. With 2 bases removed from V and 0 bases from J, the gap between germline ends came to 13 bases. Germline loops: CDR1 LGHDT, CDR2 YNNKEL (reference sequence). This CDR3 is CASSQRGGTPNTGELFF. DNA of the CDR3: TGTGCCAGCAGCCAAAGGGGAGGGACACCGAACACCGGGGAGCTGTTTTTT.

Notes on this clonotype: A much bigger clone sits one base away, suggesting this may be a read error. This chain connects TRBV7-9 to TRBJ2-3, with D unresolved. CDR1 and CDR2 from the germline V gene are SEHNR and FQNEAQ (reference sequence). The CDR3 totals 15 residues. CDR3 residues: CASSLGPFATDTQCF. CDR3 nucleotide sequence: TGTGCCAGCAGCTTAGGTCCATTTGCCACAGATACGCAGTGTTTT.

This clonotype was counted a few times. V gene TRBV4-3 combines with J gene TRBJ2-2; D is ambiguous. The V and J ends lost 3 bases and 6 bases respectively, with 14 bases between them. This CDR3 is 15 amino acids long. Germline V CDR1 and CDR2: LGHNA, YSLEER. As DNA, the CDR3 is TGCGCCAGCAGCCAGGCAAGGACCCGGTCCGGGGAGCTGTTTTTT. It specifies CASSQARTRSGELFF.

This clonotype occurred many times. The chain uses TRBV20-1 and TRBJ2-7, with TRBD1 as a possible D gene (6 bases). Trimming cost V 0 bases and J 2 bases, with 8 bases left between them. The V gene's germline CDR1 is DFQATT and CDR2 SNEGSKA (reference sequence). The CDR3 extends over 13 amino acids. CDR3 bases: TGCAGTGCTAGAGATTGGGGGCCCTACGAGCAGTACTTC. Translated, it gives CSARDWGPYEQYF.

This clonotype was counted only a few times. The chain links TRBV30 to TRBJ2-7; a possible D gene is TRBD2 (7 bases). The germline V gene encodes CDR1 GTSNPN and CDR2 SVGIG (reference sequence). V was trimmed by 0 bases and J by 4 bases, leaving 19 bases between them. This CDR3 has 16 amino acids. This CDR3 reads CAWSVLGGGTLYEQYF. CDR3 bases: TGTGCCTGGAGTGTACTTGGGGGGGGCACTCTTTACGAGCAGTACTTC.

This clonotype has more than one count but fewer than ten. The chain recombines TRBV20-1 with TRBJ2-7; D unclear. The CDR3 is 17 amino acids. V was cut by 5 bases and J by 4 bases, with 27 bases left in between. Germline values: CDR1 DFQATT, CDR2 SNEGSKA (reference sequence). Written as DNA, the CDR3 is TGCAGTGCTCCCCGACCCCGGGCTCCCACAGCCATATACGAGCAGTACTTC. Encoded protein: CSAPRPRAPTAIYEQYF.

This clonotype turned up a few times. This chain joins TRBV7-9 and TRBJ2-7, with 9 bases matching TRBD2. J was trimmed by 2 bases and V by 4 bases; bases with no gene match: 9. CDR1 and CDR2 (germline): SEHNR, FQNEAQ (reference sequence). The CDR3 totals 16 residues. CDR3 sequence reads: CASSSFSGGEAYEQYF. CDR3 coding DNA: TGTGCCAGCAGCTCCTTTAGCGGGGGAGAGGCCTACGAGCAGTACTTC. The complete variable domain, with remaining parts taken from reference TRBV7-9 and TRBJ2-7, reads DTGVSQNPRHKITKRGQNVTFRCDPISEHNRLYWYRQTLGQGPEFLTYFQNEAQLEKSRLLSDRFSAERPKGSFSTLEIQRTEQGDSAMYLCASSSFSGGEAYEQYFGPGTRLTVT.

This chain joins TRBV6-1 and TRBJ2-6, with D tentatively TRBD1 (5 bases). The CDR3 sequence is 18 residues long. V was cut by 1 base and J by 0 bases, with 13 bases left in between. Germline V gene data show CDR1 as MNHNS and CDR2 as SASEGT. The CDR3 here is CASSEEKGPRSGANVLTF. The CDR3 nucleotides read TGTGCCAGCAGTGAAGAGAAGGGGCCGCGCTCTGGGGCCAACGTCCTGACTTTC.

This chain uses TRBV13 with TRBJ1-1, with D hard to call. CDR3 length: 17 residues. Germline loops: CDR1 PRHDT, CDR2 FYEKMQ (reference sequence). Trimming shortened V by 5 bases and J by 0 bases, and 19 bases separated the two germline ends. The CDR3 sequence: CASSSLLNSELNTEAFF. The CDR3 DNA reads TGTGCCAGCAGCAGCCTACTGAACAGCGAATTGAACACTGAAGCTTTCTTT.

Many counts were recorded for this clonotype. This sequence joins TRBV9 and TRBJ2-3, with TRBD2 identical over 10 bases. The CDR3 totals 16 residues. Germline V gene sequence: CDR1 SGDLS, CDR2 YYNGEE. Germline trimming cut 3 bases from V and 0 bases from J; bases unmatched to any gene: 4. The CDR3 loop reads CASSGTSGVSTDTQYF. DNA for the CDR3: TGTGCCAGCAGCGGAACTAGCGGGGTGAGCACAGATACGCAGTATTTT. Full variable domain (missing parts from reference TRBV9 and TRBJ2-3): DSGVTQTPKHLITATGQRVTLRCSPRSGDLSVYWYQQSLDQGLQFLIQYYNGEERAKGNILERFSAQQFPDLHSELNLSSLELGDSALYFCASSGTSGVSTDTQYFGPGTRLTVL.

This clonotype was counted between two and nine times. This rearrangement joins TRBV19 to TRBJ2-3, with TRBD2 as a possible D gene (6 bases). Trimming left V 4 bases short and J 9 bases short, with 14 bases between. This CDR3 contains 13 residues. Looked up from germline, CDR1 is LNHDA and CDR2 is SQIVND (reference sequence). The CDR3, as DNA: TGTGCCAGTAGTACGATGTGGGGGGACACGCAGTATTTT. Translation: CASSTMWGDTQYF.

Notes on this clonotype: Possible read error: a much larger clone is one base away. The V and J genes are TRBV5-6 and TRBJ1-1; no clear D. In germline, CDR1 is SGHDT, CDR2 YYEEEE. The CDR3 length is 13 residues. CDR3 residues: CASSIIEPTEALF. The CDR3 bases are TGTGCCAGCAGCATTATTGAACCCACTGAAGCTCTCTTT. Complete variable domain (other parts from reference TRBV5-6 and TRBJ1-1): DAGVTQSPTHLIKTRGQQVTLRCSPKSGHDTVSWYQQALGQGPQFIFQYYEEEERQRGNFPDRFSGHQFPNYSSELNVNALLLGDSALYLCASSIIEPTEALFGQGTRLTVV.

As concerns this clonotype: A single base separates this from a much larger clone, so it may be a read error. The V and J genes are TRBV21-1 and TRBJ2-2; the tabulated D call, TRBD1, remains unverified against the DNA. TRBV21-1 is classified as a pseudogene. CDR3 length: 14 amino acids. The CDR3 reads CASRDRANTWELFF. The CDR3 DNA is TGTGCCAGCAGGGACAGAGCGAACACCTGGGAGCTGTTTTTT.

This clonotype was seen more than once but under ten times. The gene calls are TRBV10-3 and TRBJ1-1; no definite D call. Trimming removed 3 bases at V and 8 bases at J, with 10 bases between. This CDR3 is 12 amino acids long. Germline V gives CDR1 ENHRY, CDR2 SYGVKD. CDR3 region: CAISDGRAEAFF. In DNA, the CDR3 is TGTGCCATCAGTGACGGGCGAGCGGAAGCTTTCTTT.

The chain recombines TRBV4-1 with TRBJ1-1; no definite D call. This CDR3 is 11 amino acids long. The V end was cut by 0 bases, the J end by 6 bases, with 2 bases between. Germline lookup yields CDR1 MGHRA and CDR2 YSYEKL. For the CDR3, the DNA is TGCGCCAGCAGCCAAGAATCTGAAGCTTTCTTT. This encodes CASSQESEAFF.

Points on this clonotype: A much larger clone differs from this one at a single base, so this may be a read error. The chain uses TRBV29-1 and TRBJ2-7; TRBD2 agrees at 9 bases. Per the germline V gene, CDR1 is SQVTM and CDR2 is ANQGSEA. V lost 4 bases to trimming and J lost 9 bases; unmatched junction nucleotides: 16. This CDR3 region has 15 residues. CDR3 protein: CSVGGVGLAGTAQYF. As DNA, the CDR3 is TGCAGCGTTGGAGGTGTCGGGCTAGCGGGAACCGCGCAGTACTTC.

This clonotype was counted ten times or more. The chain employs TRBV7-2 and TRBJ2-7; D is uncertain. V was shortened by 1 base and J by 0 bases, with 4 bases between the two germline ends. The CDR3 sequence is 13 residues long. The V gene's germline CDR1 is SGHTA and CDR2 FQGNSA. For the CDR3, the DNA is TGTGCCAGCAGCTTAGACTACTCCTACGAGCAGTACTTC. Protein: CASSLDYSYEQYF.

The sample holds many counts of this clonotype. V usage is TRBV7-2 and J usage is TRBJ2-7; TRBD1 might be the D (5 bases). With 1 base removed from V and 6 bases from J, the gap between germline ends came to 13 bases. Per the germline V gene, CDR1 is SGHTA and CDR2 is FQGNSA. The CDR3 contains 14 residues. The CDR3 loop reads CASSLGGRGGEQYF. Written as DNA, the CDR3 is TGTGCCAGCAGCTTAGGGGGTAGGGGTGGCGAGCAGTACTTC.

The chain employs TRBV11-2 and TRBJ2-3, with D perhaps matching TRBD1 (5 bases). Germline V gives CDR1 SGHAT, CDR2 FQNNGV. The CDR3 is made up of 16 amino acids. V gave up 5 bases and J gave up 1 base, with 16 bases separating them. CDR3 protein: CASSPVPDSGTDTQYF. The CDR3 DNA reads TGTGCCAGCAGCCCAGTCCCTGACAGTGGCACAGATACGCAGTATTTT.

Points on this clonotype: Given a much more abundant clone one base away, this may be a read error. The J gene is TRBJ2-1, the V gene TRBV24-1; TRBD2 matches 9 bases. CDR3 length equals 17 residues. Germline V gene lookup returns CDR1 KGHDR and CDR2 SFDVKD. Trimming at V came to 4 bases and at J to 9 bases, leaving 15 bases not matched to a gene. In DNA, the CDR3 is TGTGCCACCAGTGACGGGGCTAGCGGGATTGTGTCCACTGAGCAGTTCTTC. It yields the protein CATSDGASGIVSTEQFF.

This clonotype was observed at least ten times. CDR3: CASSRPGTVTDTQYF. CDR3 sequence (DNA): TGTGCCAGCAGTCGTCCTGGGACAGTGACAGATACGCAGTATTTT. V usage is TRBV2 and J usage is TRBJ2-3, with TRBD1 matching 7 bases. The germline gives CDR1 SNHLY, CDR2 FYNNEI. The CDR3 length is 15 residues. J was trimmed by 3 bases and V by 5 bases; bases with no gene match: 8.

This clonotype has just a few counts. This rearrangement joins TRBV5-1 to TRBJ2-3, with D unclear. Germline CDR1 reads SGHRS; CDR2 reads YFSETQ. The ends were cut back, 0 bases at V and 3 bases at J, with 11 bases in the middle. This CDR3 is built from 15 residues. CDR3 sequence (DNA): TGCGCCAGCAGCTTGGAAATGGGATGGACAGATACGCAGTATTTT. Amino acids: CASSLEMGWTDTQYF. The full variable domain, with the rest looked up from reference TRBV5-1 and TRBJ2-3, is KAGVTQTPRYLIKTRGQQVTLSCSPISGHRSVSWYQQTPGQGLQFLFEYFSETQRNKGNFPGRFSGRQFSNSRSEMNVSTLELGDSALYLCASSLEMGWTDTQYFGPGTRLTVL.

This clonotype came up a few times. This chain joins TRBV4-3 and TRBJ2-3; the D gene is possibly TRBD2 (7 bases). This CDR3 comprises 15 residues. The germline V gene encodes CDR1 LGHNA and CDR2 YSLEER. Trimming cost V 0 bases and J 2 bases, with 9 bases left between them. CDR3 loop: CASSQEGGVTDTQYF. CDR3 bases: TGCGCCAGCAGCCAAGAAGGGGGGGTCACAGATACGCAGTATTTT.

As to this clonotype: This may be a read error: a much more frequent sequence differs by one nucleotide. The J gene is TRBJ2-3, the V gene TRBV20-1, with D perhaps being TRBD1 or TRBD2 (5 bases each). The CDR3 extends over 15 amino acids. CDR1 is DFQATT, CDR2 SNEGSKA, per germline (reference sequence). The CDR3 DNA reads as TGCAGTGCTCGGATCGGGGACCGAAGCATAGATACGCAGTATTTT. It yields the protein CSARIGDRSIDTQYF.

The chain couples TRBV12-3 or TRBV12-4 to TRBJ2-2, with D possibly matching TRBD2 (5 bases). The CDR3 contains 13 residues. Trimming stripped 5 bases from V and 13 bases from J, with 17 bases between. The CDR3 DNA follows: TGTGCCAGCAGTCCCGGAGGAAACTGGGGGCTGTTTTTT. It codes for CASSPGGNWGLFF.

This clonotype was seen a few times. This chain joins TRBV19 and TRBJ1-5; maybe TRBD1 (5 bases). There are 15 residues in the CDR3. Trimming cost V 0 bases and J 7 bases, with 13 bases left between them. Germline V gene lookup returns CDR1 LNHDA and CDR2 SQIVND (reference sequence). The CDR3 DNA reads TGTGCCAGTAGTATAGACCGGGGGGTAGGCCAGCCCCAGCATTTT. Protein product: CASSIDRGVGQPQHF.

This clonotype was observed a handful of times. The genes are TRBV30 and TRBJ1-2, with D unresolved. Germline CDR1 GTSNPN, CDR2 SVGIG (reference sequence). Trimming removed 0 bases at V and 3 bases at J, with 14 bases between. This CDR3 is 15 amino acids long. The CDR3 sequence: CAWSVHMSSHYGYTF. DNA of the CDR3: TGTGCCTGGAGTGTACACATGAGCAGTCACTATGGCTACACCTTC.